Below, 17 T cell receptor beta chains from the same sample are listed, as sequenced in a study of T cell responses to AZD1222 COVID-19 vaccine. Clones were sequenced by immunoSEQ multiplex PCR, and TCRdb holds only the in-frame ones, with some missing. Among over 95,000 clones listed, about 85% were seen once. The sequencing used peripheral blood, collected on day 0 of AZD1222 vaccination. Receptors originate from an adult in good health.

This clone came up once. This rearrangement joins TRBV11-2 to TRBJ1-6; unclear D gene. Per germline, CDR1 SGHAT and CDR2 FQNNGV. V gave up 0 bases and J gave up 9 bases, with 12 bases separating them. The CDR3 is made up of 15 amino acids. The CDR3 region has the DNA TGTGCCAGCAGCTTAGACCGAACCGGCGGTTCACCCCTCCACTTT. This translates into CASSLDRTGGSPLHF.

The chain recombines TRBV9 with TRBJ1-6, with TRBD1 matching 10 bases. The CDR3 sequence is 15 residues long. Germline V gene sequence: CDR1 SGDLS, CDR2 YYNGEE. Trimming removed 5 bases from V and 8 bases from J; junction bases left unmatched: 7. The DNA of the CDR3 is TGTGCCAGCAGTCTATCCGGGACAGGGGATTCACCCCTCCACTTT. Protein sequence: CASSLSGTGDSPLHF.

The chain recombines TRBV3-1 (or the pseudogene TRBV3-2) with TRBJ1-6, with 9 bases identical to TRBD1. Trimming removed 0 bases from V and 14 bases from J; junction bases left unmatched: 8. Germline CDR1 is LGHDT and CDR2 is YNNKEL (reference sequence). CDR3 length equals 15 residues. The CDR3 reads CASSQEWGQGGTLHF. DNA of the CDR3: TGTGCCAGCAGCCAAGAATGGGGACAGGGAGGAACCCTCCACTTT.

The chain carries TRBV19 and TRBJ1-4; TRBD1 matches 8 bases. CDR1 is LNHDA, CDR2 SQIVND, per germline (reference sequence). The CDR3 extends over 16 amino acids. Trimming removed 6 bases from V and 3 bases from J; junction bases left unmatched: 9. CDR3 sequence reads: CASRPRQGPANEKLFF. As DNA, the CDR3 is TGTGCCAGTAGACCGCGACAGGGGCCCGCTAATGAAAAACTGTTTTTT.

The V gene is TRBV18, the J gene TRBJ2-3; D may be TRBD1 (5 bases). Germline CDR1 KGHSH, CDR2 LQKENI. Trimming shortened V by 1 base and J by 8 bases, and 7 bases separated the two germline ends. This CDR3 is 12 amino acids long. The CDR3 DNA is TGTGCCAGCTCACCACGCAGGGCTACGCAGTATTTT. Amino acids: CASSPRRATQYF.

To note about this clone: Its ends do not fully match the called genes, so a read error is possible. This chain uses TRBV5-1 with TRBJ2-3; D might be TRBD2 (5 bases). This CDR3 has 15 residues. Germline V gene data show CDR1 as SGHRS and CDR2 as YFSETQ. The CDR3 here is CASSLDGIDVDTQYF. The CDR3 DNA is TGTGCCAGCAGCTTGGACGGGATCGATGTAGATACGCAGTATTTT.

V is TRBV4-1 and J is TRBJ2-7; 11 bases map to TRBD1. CDR3 length: 15 amino acids. The J segment lost 5 bases and the V segment lost 4 bases, leaving 7 bases of the junction unmatched. Germline CDR1 is MGHRA and CDR2 is YSYEKL. CDR3 sequence reads: CASSLRDRGNDEQYF. In DNA, the CDR3 is TGCGCCAGCAGCCTCCGGGACAGGGGGAACGACGAGCAGTACTTC.

Here the CDR3 DNA reads TGTGCCATCAGTGAGTCTTTCAGGGCGGGGGATCAGCCCCAGCATTTT. Protein sequence: CAISESFRAGDQPQHF. This chain uses TRBV10-3 with TRBJ1-5; D is perhaps TRBD1 (5 bases). This CDR3 spans 16 amino acids. Germline V gives CDR1 ENHRY, CDR2 SYGVKD. Trimming left V 0 bases short and J 5 bases short, with 14 bases between.

The chain has TRBV29-1 and TRBJ1-2, with TRBD1 matching 9 bases. The CDR3 consists of 13 residues. The ends lost 3 bases at V and 5 bases at J; junction bases unmatched: 4. Germline CDR1 SQVTM, CDR2 ANQGSEA. In DNA, the CDR3 is TGCAGCGTTGAGAAGGGACAGGGATATGGCTACACCTTC. Translation: CSVEKGQGYGYTF. Together with reference TRBV29-1 and TRBJ1-2, the CDR3 gives the full variable domain: SAVISQKPSRDICQRGTSLTIQCQVDSQVTMMFWYRQQPGQSLTLIATANQGSEATYESGFVIDKFPISRPNLTFSTLTVSNMSPEDSSIYLCSVEKGQGYGYTFGSGTRLTVV.

The DNA of the CDR3 is TGCAGCGTTGAACGGGCGGACAGGGGCTACACCTTC. Translated: CSVERADRGYTF. The rearrangement links TRBV29-1 to TRBJ1-2; 7 bases are shared with TRBD1. Trimming removed 2 bases from V and 8 bases from J; junction bases left unmatched: 5. The CDR3 consists of 12 residues. Germline loops: CDR1 SQVTM, CDR2 ANQGSEA.

J is TRBJ1-2 and V is TRBV19; D is ambiguous. V was clipped by 3 bases and J by 6 bases, with 11 bases between them. The length of the CDR3 is 13 residues. CDR1 is LNHDA, CDR2 SQIVND, per germline (reference sequence). The CDR3 sequence is CASSMLWGDGYTF. The CDR3 region has the DNA TGTGCCAGTAGTATGTTATGGGGAGATGGCTACACCTTC.

The chain couples TRBV2 to TRBJ1-2; tentatively, D is TRBD1 (6 bases). V lost 6 bases and J 2 bases, leaving 13 bases between the germline ends. The CDR3 loop spans 14 amino acids. Germline lookup yields CDR1 SNHLY and CDR2 FYNNEI. CDR3 in DNA: TGTGCCAGCAGGGCGACAGGCAGCAACTATGGCTACACCTTC. Translated, it gives CASRATGSNYGYTF.

Here the CDR3 reads CASSLGVRVDTQYF. The DNA for the CDR3 is TGTGCCAGCAGCTTAGGCGTGAGAGTGGATACGCAGTATTTT. The J gene is TRBJ2-3, the V gene TRBV7-3; no clear D. Trimming removed 2 bases at V and 6 bases at J, with 12 bases between. The CDR3 runs 14 residues. Germline lookup yields CDR1 SGHTA and CDR2 FQGTGA.

The gene calls are TRBV12-1 and TRBJ1-1; whether TRBD1, the table's D call, matches the DNA was not checked. TRBV12-1 is deemed a pseudogene. This CDR3 spans 18 amino acids. CDR3 loop: CASSFRGLGGRMNTEAFF. The DNA for the CDR3 is TGTGCCAGCAGCTTCCGGGGCCTAGGGGGAAGGATGAACACTGAAGCTTTCTTT.

Written as DNA, the CDR3 is TGTGCCAGCTCCGATCGAGTGAGCGGGACCAACAATGAGCAGTTCTTC. Protein sequence: CASSDRVSGTNNEQFF. J is TRBJ2-1 and V is TRBV18, with 7 bases identical to TRBD2. Germline lookup yields CDR1 KGHSH and CDR2 LQKENI. This CDR3 is 16 amino acids long. Losses at the gene ends were 6 bases for V and 5 bases for J; bases not matched to a gene: 13.

CDR3 protein: CASSHLDSNFPRSSYNSPLHF. In DNA, the CDR3 is TGTGCCAGCAGCCACCTGGACAGTAATTTTCCAAGGAGCTCCTATAATTCACCCCTCCACTTT. The chain is built from TRBV7-3 and TRBJ1-6; D might be TRBD1 (6 bases). Trimming took off 5 bases at V and 0 bases at J, with 26 bases between the two ends. Per germline, CDR1 SGHTA and CDR2 FQGTGA. CDR3 length equals 21 residues.

This chain uses TRBV5-4 with TRBJ2-2; weak D call: TRBD2 (7 bases). The CDR3 extends over 15 amino acids. The germline CDR1 and CDR2 sequences are SGHNT and YYREEE (reference sequence). V lost 4 bases and J 0 bases, leaving 10 bases between the germline ends. The CDR3 sequence: CASSKGGANTGELFF. CDR3 nucleotide sequence: TGTGCCAGCAGCAAGGGGGGGGCGAACACCGGGGAGCTGTTTTTT.